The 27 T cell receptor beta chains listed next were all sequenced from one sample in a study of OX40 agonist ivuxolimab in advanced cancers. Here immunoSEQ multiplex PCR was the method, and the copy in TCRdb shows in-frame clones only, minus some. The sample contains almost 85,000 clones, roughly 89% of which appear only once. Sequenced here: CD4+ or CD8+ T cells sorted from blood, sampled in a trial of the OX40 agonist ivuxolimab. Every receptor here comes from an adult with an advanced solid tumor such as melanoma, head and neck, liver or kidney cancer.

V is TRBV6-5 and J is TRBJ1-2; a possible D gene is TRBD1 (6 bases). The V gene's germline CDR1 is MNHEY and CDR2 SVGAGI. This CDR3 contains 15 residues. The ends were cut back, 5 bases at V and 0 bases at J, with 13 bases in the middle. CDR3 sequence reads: CASSIQGSANYGYTF. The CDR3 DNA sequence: TGTGCCAGCAGTATACAGGGATCGGCTAACTATGGCTACACCTTC.

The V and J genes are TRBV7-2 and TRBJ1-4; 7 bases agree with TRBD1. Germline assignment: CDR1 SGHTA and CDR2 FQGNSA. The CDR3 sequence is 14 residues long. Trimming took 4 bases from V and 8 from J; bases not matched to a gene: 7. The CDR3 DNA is TGTGCCAGCAGCTCGCAGGGGGTACGGGAAAAACTGTTTTTT. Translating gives CASSSQGVREKLFF. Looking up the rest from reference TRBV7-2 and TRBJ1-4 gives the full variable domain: GAGVSQSPSNKVTEKGKDVELRCDPISGHTALYWYRQSLGQGLEFLIYFQGNSAPDKSGLPSDRFSAERTGGSVSTLTIQRTQQEDSAVYLCASSSQGVREKLFFGSGTQLSVL.

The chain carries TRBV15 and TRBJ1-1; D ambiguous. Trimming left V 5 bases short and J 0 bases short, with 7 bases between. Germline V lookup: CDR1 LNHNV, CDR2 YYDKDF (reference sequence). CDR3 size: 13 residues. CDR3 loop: CATSRSVNTEAFF. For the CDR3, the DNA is TGTGCCACCAGCCGATCAGTGAACACTGAAGCTTTCTTT.

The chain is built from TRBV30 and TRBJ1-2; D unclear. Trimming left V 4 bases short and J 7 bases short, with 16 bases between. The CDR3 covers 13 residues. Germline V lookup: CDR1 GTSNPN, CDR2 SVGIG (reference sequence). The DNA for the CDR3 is TGTGCCTGGAACCTAATCCAGGCCTCTGGCTACACCTTC. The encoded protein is CAWNLIQASGYTF.

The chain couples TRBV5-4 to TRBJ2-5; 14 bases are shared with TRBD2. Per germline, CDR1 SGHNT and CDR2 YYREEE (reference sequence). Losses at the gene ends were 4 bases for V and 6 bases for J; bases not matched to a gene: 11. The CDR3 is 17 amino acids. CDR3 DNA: TGTGCCAGCAGCCCAGGGACTAGCGGGAGTATCGGAAAGACCCAGTACTTC. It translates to CASSPGTSGSIGKTQYF.

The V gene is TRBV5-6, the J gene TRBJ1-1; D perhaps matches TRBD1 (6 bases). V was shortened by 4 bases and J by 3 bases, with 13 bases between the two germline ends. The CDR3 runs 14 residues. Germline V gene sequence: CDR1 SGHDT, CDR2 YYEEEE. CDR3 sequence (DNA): TGTGCCAGCAGCCGTCGGGGGGCACACACTGAAGCTTTCTTT. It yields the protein CASSRRGAHTEAFF.

DNA of the CDR3: TGCGCCAGCAGTGAGAGGGCAGGGGGCGGGTTTGGCACTGAAGCTTTCTTT. It is translated as CASSERAGGGFGTEAFF. The chain has TRBV10-2 and TRBJ1-1; 8 bases align to TRBD1. Germline CDR1 reads WSHSY; CDR2 reads SAAADI. CDR3 size: 17 residues. J lost 4 bases, V lost 2 bases, and 12 bases had no gene match.

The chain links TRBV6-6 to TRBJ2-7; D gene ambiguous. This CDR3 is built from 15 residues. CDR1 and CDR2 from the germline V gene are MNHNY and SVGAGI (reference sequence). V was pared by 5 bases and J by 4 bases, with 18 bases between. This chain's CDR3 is CASSPRLGRIYEQYF. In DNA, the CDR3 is TGTGCCAGCAGTCCACGCTTGGGCAGGATATACGAGCAGTACTTC.

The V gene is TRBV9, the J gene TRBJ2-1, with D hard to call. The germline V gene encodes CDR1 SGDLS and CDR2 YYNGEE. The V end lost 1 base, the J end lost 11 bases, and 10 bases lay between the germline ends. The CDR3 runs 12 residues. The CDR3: CASSVPGPKQFF. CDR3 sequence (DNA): TGTGCCAGCAGCGTACCGGGCCCCAAGCAGTTCTTC. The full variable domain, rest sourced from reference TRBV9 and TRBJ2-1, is DSGVTQTPKHLITATGQRVTLRCSPRSGDLSVYWYQQSLDQGLQFLIQYYNGEERAKGNILERFSAQQFPDLHSELNLSSLELGDSALYFCASSVPGPKQFFGPGTRLTVL.

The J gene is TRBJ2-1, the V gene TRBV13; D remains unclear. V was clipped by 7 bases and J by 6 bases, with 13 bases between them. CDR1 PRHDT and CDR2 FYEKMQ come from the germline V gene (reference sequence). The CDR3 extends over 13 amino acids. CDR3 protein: CASNSFGPNEQFF. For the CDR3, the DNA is TGTGCCAGCAACAGCTTCGGTCCCAATGAGCAGTTCTTC. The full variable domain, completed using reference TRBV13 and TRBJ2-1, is AAGVIQSPRHLIKEKRETATLKCYPIPRHDTVYWYQQGPGQDPQFLISFYEKMQSDKGSIPDRFSAQQFSDYHSELNMSSLELGDSALYFCASNSFGPNEQFFGPGTRLTVL.

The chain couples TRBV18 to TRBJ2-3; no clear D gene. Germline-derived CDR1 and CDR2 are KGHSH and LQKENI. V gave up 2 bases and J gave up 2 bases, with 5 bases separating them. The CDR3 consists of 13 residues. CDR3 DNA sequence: TGTGCCAGCTCACCATACGTCACAGATACGCAGTATTTT. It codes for CASSPYVTDTQYF.

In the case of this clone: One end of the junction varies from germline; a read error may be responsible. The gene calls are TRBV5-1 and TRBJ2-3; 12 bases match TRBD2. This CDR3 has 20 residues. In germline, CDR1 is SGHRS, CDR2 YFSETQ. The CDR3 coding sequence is TGCGCCAGCAACTTGAACAGACTTGGTGCGACTAGCGGGGGAACAGATACGCAGTATTTT. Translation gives CASNLNRLGATSGGTDTQYF.

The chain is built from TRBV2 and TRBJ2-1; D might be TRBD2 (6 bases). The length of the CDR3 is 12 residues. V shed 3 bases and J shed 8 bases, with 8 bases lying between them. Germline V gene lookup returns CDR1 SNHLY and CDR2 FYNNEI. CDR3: CASSESGDEQFF. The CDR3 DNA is TGTGCCAGCAGTGAGTCGGGGGATGAGCAGTTCTTC. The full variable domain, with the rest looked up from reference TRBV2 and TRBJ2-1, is EPEVTQTPSHQVTQMGQEVILRCVPISNHLYFYWYRQILGQKVEFLVSFYNNEISEKSEIFDDQFSVERPDGSNFTLKIRSTKLEDSAMYFCASSESGDEQFFGPGTRLTVL.

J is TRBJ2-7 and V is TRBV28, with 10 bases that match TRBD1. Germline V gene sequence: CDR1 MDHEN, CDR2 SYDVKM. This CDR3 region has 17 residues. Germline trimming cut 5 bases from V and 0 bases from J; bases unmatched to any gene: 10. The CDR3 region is CASSLPGQGLHSYEQYF. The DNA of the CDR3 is TGTGCCAGCAGTCTCCCGGGACAGGGGCTCCACTCCTACGAGCAGTACTTC.

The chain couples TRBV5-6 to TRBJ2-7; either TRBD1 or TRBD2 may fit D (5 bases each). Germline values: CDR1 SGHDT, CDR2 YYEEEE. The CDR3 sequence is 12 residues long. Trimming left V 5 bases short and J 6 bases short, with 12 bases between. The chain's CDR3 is CASSFRGPEQYF. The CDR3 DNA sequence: TGTGCCAGCAGTTTCCGGGGACCCGAGCAGTACTTC.

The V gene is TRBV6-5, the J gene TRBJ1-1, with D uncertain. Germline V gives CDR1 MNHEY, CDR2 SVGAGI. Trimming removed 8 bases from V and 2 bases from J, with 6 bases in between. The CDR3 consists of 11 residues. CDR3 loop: CASLGNTEAFF. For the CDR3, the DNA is TGTGCCAGCTTGGGAAACACTGAAGCTTTCTTT.

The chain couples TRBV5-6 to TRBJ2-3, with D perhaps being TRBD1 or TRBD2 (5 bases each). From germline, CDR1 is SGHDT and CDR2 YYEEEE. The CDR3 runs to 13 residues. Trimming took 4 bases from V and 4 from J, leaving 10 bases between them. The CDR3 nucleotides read TGTGCCAGCAGCGGGGGATTGGCAGATACGCAGTATTTT. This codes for CASSGGLADTQYF.

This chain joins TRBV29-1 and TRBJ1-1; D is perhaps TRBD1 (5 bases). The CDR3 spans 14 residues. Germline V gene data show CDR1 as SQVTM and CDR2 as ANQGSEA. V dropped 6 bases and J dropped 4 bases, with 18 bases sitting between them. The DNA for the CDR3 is TGCAGCGTACAAATTCGGGGCTCTGGCACTGAAGCTTTCTTT. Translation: CSVQIRGSGTEAFF.

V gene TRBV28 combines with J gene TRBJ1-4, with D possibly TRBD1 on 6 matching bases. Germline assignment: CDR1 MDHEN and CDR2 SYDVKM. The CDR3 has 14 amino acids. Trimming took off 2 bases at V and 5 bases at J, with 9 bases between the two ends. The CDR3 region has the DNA TGTGCCAGCAGTTTAGGGGGGCCGAATGAAAAACTGTTTTTT. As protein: CASSLGGPNEKLFF.

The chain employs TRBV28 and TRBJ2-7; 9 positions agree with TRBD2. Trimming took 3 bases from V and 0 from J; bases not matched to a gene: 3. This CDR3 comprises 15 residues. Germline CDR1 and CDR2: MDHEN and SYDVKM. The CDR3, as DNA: TGTGCCAGCAGTTTCAGTAGCGGGAGCTCCTACGAGCAGTACTTC. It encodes CASSFSSGSSYEQYF.

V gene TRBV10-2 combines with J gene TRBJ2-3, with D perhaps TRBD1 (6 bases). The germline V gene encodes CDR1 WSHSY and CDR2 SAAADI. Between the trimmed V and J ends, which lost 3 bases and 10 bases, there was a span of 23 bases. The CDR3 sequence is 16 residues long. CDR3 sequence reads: CASSDGTTNSRGPQYF. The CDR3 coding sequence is TGCGCCAGCAGTGACGGGACAACTAACAGCAGGGGTCCGCAGTATTTT.

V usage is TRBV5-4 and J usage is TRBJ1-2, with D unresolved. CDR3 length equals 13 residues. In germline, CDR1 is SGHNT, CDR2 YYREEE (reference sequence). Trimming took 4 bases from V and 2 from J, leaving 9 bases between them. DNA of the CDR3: TGTGCCAGCAGCCTCGACGGGAACTATGGCTACACCTTC. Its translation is CASSLDGNYGYTF.

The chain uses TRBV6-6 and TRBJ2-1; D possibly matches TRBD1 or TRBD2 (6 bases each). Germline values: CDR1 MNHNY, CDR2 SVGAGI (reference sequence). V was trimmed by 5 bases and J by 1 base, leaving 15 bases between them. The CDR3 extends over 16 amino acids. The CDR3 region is CASSNYGGESYNEQFF. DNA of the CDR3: TGTGCCAGCAGTAATTACGGGGGCGAGTCCTACAATGAGCAGTTCTTC.

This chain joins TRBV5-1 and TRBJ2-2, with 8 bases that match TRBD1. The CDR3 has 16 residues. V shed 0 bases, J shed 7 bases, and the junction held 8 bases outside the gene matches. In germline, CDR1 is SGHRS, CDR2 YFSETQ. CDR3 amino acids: CASSLGAGGAGGELFF. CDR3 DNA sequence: TGCGCCAGCAGCTTGGGTGCAGGGGGCGCCGGCGGGGAGCTGTTTTTT.

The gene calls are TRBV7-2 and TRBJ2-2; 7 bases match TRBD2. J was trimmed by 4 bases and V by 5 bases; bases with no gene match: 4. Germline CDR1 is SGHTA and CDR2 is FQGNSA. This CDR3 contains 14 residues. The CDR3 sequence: CASSRDYRTGELFF. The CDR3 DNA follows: TGTGCCAGCAGCCGGGACTATCGCACCGGGGAGCTGTTTTTT.

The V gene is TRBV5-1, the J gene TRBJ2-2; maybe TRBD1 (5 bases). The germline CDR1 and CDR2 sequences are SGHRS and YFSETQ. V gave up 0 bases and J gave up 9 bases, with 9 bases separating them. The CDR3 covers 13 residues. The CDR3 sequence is CASSLGQGRELFF. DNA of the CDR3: TGCGCCAGCAGCTTGGGGCAGGGCCGGGAGCTGTTTTTT.

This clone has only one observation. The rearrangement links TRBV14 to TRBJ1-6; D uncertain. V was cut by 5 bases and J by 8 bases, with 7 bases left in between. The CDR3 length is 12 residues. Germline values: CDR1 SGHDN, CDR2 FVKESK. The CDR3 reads CASSIADSPLHF. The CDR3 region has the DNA TGTGCCAGCAGCATAGCGGATTCACCCCTCCACTTT.